This T cell receptor beta chain derives from a study of cytomegalovirus exposure and HLA in healthy donors. Study results and limitations: Specific recognition of CMV antigens was confirmed in vitro for a few chains (all CMV-associated). Subsequent analysis of the approximately 110 validation repertoires found a tendency for first-cohort TCR clusters to co-occur. The authors listed some 160 TCR beta chains as cytomegalovirus-associated. TCR sequences were mostly rare, though some public TCRs occurred in many donors.

Using immunoSEQ multiplex PCR, the repertoire was profiled, and TCRdb retains in-frame clones only, with some absent. This sample has about 160,000 clones, with 89% found just once. In the case of this clone: The antigen is unknown.

Per germline, CDR1 SGHTA and CDR2 FQGTGA. With 4 bases removed from V and 7 bases from J, the gap between germline ends came to 17 bases. The CDR3 has 15 residues. Sequenced material: PBMCs. The clonotype originates from a woman under 30 in good health and CMV-seropositive. The chain recombines TRBV7-3 with TRBJ2-1, with D perhaps TRBD1 (6 bases). CDR3 residues: CASSSPTGNRNEQFF. In DNA form, the CDR3 reads TGTGCCAGCAGCTCTCCTACAGGGAATAGGAATGAGCAGTTCTTC. The full variable domain, completed using reference TRBV7-3 and TRBJ2-1, is GAGVSQTPSNKVTEKGKYVELRCDPISGHTALYWYRQSLGQGPEFLIYFQGTGAADDSGLPNDRFFAVRPEGSVSTLKIQRTERGDSAVYLCASSSPTGNRNEQFFGPGTRLTVL.